This T cell receptor (beta chain) stems from a study of shared clonotypes between healthy human individuals (dated by TCRdb to 2020 to 2022). Regarding the complete study: The cohort included a few men and two women between 18 and 49 years of age. Blood TCR repertoires of roughly 5 healthy adults were deeply sequenced to estimate repertoire size and the extent of clonotype sharing between individuals. Libraries were prepared and TCR repertoires were sequenced by different laboratories using diverse techniques, in order to increase sequencing depth and limit assay-specific biases. Leukapheresis yielded between about 0.85 and 10 billion PBMCs per donor.

On the study overall, not on this receptor specifically: Because the study included only a small number of donors, the genetic and exposure-history diversity represented was limited. Only blood was sampled, and tissue TCR repertoires likely differ from those in blood. Pairwise subsampling led to the expectation that sequencing depth would affect the degree of clonotype sharing among donors.

The donors were healthy, HIV-negative adults who had no recently reported acute infections or vaccinations. Only Caucasian adults living in Nashville, Tennessee, USA were represented among the donors. In the unsorted samples, some 94 million PBMCs were counted, and genomic DNA was extracted using the QIAamp DNA Blood Mini kit. After blood collection by leukapheresis, PBMCs were isolated using Ficoll-Histopaque density gradient centrifugation and then cryopreserved in the vapor phase of liquid nitrogen. Using the deep immunoSEQ assay, TCR CDR3 regions were amplified from genomic DNA by multiplex PCR. For each cell subset, the extracted genomic DNA was distributed evenly across all wells of several immunoSEQ 96-well plates, and each plate served as one replicate. For unsorted PBMC, each replicate PCR was loaded with approximately 0.3 ug genomic DNA, equivalent to some 27,000 T cell genomes. Genomic DNA from unsorted PBMC was sequenced over ten immunoSEQ deep assay plates. Purified libraries were measured with a Qubit 3.0 fluorometer, size-checked on a Bioanalyzer 2100, and measured again with the KAPA Library Quantification kit. Every immunoSEQ 96-well plate was sequenced on a dedicated single-read 150-cycle Illumina NextSeq 550 flow cell. Processing in the source paper ran as follows. The immunoSEQ output contained only junctional sequences without quality scores, so filtering could not match that applied to full-length reads. To assign V/J genes and CDR3, sequences were annotated against IMGT germline references using PyIR, a Python wrapper for IgBLAST v1.9. Reads were filtered out if the reads had weak V/J assignments (E-value above 1e-6), no CDR3, stop codons, out-of-frame junctions, or ambiguous translated residues. V3J clonotypes were defined as sequences sharing the same inferred V gene, J gene, and CDR3 amino acid sequence. Percentage overlap between repertoires was computed as shared unique clonotypes divided by the size of the smaller repertoire. Repertoire richness was assessed with RTK rarefaction, the Chao1 estimator, and Recon v2.1 estimates of unobserved clonotypes. Here the immuneACCESS table is served through TCRdb, limited to in-frame sequences with V and J called. Missing clones are a known gap in these copies; in checked studies unresolved V genes cover under half, and the rest lacks a known reason. That table supplies the V and J calls and clone size; D and trimming were determined from the DNA. The sample profile shows roughly 96,000 clones; 40% to 55% of them were found once. Over 13% of the sample is held by the ten biggest clonotypes.

The germline V gene yields SNHLY for CDR1 and FYNNEI for CDR2. Trimming at the junction amounts to 5 bases on V and 5 bases on J, and the germline ends lie 15 bases apart. The CDR3 sequence holds 14 residues, the cysteine and phenylalanine included. Only the CDR3 DNA stays, 42 bases, in frame from base 1. This clone was counted at least ten times. The antigen this receptor binds is unknown. No much larger clone is present one base from it, and per-base qualities are unavailable. Sequencing used PBMCs. The sequence was collected from a woman in her 40s in good health. Some clones in this sample may be carry-over from other donors' samples. Recombination joined TRBV2 with TRBJ1-1; TRBD1 is a possible D gene, resting on 6 matching bases. The CDR3: CASSSGGRMTEAFF. The sequenced DNA is TGTGCCAGCAGTTCGGGGGGGCGCATGACTGAAGCTTTCTTT.